This T cell receptor (beta chain) was recorded in a study of CD8 T cells in Susac syndrome. In the study overall: Over five sequenced Susac syndrome patients had clinically active disease, while fewer than ten were in remission. Study outcomes and limitations: None of the CD4+ T cell repertoires in Susac syndrome showed clonal expansion.

With regard to this clonotype: Its matching antigen is unknown.

It was with random hexamers that 0.5 to 1 ug RNA was reverse transcribed. TCRdb reprocessed the immunoSEQ multiplex PCR reads with MiXCR, giving one entry per CDR3 protein. Among approximately 190,000 distinct CDR3 sequences listed, roughly nine tenths were seen once. J gave up 8 bases and V 0 bases, and 3 bases lay outside the gene matches. The germline V gene encodes CDR1 LGHDT and CDR2 YNNKEL (reference sequence). This CDR3 has 14 residues. What was sequenced was CD4+ T cells from PBMCs. This sequence joins TRBV3-1 and TRBJ1-4, with TRBD1 matching over 7 bases. The TCR was taken from a human donor with Susac syndrome. CDR3 region: CASSQEGGQEKLFF. CDR3 bases: TGTGCCAGCAGCCAAGAAGGGGGCCAAGAAAAACTGTTTTTT.